This is a list of T cell receptor beta chains from one sample in a study of OX40 agonist ivuxolimab in advanced cancers. Using immunoSEQ multiplex PCR, the repertoire was profiled, and TCRdb retains in-frame clones only, with some absent. This sample has tens of thousands of clones, with 75% to 85% found just once. This specimen was CD4+ or CD8+ T cells sorted from blood, taken in a trial of the OX40 agonist ivuxolimab. The receptors derive from an adult with an advanced solid tumor such as melanoma, head and neck, liver or kidney cancer. Both conserved end residues are part of each CDR3. The order of the fields is J gene, clone size, V gene, D gene, CDR3 DNA, CDR3 protein. The D gene is left open where the match is weak. Only some rows state a clone size, as once, few, many or a class for expanded clones.

J: TRBJ1-1; size: NA; V: TRBV11-2; D: NA; DNA: TGTGCCAGCAGCCCCGGGACGGCGAACACTGAAGCTTTCTTT; CDR3: CASSPGTANTEAFF
J: TRBJ2-2; size: NA; V: TRBV19; D: NA; DNA: TGTGCCAGTAGTCAACGAATGGGGAGATTTGAGGTAACCGGGGAGCTGTTTTTT; CDR3: CASSQRMGRFEVTGELFF
J: TRBJ2-1; size: NA; V: TRBV5-4; D: TRBD2; DNA: TGTGCCAGCAGCACAGGACTAGTACAGGACAATGAGCAGTTCTTC; CDR3: CASSTGLVQDNEQFF
J: TRBJ1-1; size: once; V: TRBV15; D: NA; DNA: TGTGCCTCCGGAGGGGAGGTAGTCACTGAAGCTTTCTTT; CDR3: CASGGEVVTEAFF
J: TRBJ2-7; size: NA; V: TRBV18; D: NA; DNA: TGTGCCAGCTCACCAGAGTCCTACGAGCAGTACTTC; CDR3: CASSPESYEQYF
J: TRBJ2-7; size: NA; V: TRBV5-6; D: NA; DNA: TGTGCCAGCAGCCCCGGAGGGTCCTACGAGCAGTACTTC; CDR3: CASSPGGSYEQYF
J: TRBJ2-2; size: NA; V: TRBV6-6; D: NA; DNA: TGTGCCAGCAGTCGAACCCGCTTCGCGAACACCGGGGAGCTGTTTTTT; CDR3: CASSRTRFANTGELFF
J: TRBJ1-6; size: few; V: TRBV7-9; D: NA; DNA: TGTGCCAGCAACAGAATGTTTTCACCCCTCCACTTT; CDR3: CASNRMFSPLHF
J: TRBJ2-3; size: NA; V: TRBV4-3; D: NA; DNA: TGCGCCAGCAGCCAAGATAGTCGCGGGGGCGATACGCAGTATTTT; CDR3: CASSQDSRGGDTQYF
J: TRBJ1-1; size: NA; V: TRBV28; D: NA; DNA: TGTGCCAGCAGTTTCCAGGGAACAAACACTGAAGCTTTCTTT; CDR3: CASSFQGTNTEAFF
J: TRBJ1-5; size: NA; V: TRBV19; D: NA; DNA: TGTGCCAGTAGTATTGGGGTCCTGCCCCAGCATTTT; CDR3: CASSIGVLPQHF
J: TRBJ2-7; size: NA; V: TRBV11-2; D: NA; DNA: TGTGCCAGCAGTTTTCCGGGACCCCAGCAGTACTTC; CDR3: CASSFPGPQQYF
J: TRBJ2-6; size: few; V: TRBV4-3; D: NA; DNA: TGCGCCAGCAGCCAAGAAGTGGACAGCTCCTCTGGGGCCAACGTCCTGACTTTC; CDR3: CASSQEVDSSSGANVLTF
J: TRBJ2-3; size: NA; V: TRBV15; D: NA; DNA: TGTGCCACCAGCAGAGATCTTTACAGGGATATTTCCACAGATACGCAGTATTTT; CDR3: CATSRDLYRDISTDTQYF
J: TRBJ2-5; size: NA; V: TRBV5-1; D: NA; DNA: TGCGCCAGCAGCTTGAGCTCCGGGGGCATGGAGACCCAGTACTTC; CDR3: CASSLSSGGMETQYF
J: TRBJ1-3; size: medium-sized; V: TRBV15; D: NA; DNA: TGTGCCACCAGCATGACAGGCTCTGGAAACACCATATATTTT; CDR3: CATSMTGSGNTIYF
J: TRBJ1-2; size: NA; V: TRBV29-1; D: NA; DNA: TGCAGCGTTGAAAACGAACGAGGAGGCTACACCTTC; CDR3: CSVENERGGYTF
J: TRBJ1-1; size: NA; V: TRBV5-1; D: NA; DNA: TGCGCCAGCAACGTGGAGACGGGACCGAACACTGAAGCTTTCTTT; CDR3: CASNVETGPNTEAFF
J: TRBJ2-2; size: NA; V: TRBV7-9; D: NA; DNA: TGTGCCAGCAGCCCTCTCCACGGGTCGAGCGTTTCTTGGGCCGGGGAGCTGTTTTTT; CDR3: CASSPLHGSSVSWAGELFF
J: TRBJ2-2; size: NA; V: TRBV27; D: TRBD2; DNA: TGTGCCAGCAGATTGGGGACTAGCGGGAGGAAAGGGGAGCTGTTTTTT; CDR3: CASRLGTSGRKGELFF
J: TRBJ1-5; size: NA; V: TRBV5-6; D: TRBD1; DNA: TGTGCCAGCAGCCGGAGGACAGGAAATCAGCCCCAGCATTTT; CDR3: CASSRRTGNQPQHF
J: TRBJ2-2; size: NA; V: TRBV29-1; D: NA; DNA: TGCAGCTCCCGGGACTCGAACACCGGGGAGCTGTTTTTT; CDR3: CSSRDSNTGELFF
J: TRBJ1-2; size: NA; V: TRBV6-5; D: NA; DNA: TGTGCCAGCAGTCGAGAAGCTAACTATGGCTACACCTTC; CDR3: CASSREANYGYTF
J: TRBJ2-1; size: NA; V: TRBV5-1; D: TRBD1; DNA: TGCGCCAGCAGCTTGGGACAGGGTGACAATGAGCAGTTCTTC; CDR3: CASSLGQGDNEQFF
J: TRBJ1-5; size: NA; V: TRBV7-6; D: NA; DNA: TGTGCCAGCAGCCCCGACGGGGAGGTCAATCAGCCCCAGCATTTT; CDR3: CASSPDGEVNQPQHF
J: TRBJ2-7; size: once; V: TRBV6-5; D: NA; DNA: TGTGCCAGCACCCGCGGGGCTAGCGCCTCCTACGAGCAGTACTTC; CDR3: CASTRGASASYEQYF
J: TRBJ2-5; size: few; V: TRBV15; D: NA; DNA: TGTGCCACCAGCAGAGGACTGCAAGAGACCCAGTACTTC; CDR3: CATSRGLQETQYF
J: TRBJ1-1; size: NA; V: TRBV11-2; D: NA; DNA: TGTGCCAGCAGCTCAAGGGCCTGGTCACGAGGGGGCACTGAAGCTTTCTTT; CDR3: CASSSRAWSRGGTEAFF
J: TRBJ1-1; size: NA; V: TRBV30; D: NA; DNA: TGTGCCTGGAGTGTACAAGAGGGCACTGAAGCTTTCTTT; CDR3: CAWSVQEGTEAFF
J: TRBJ2-4; size: NA; V: TRBV6-9; D: NA; DNA: TGTGCCAGCAGTTATGATGGGGGCTCAAAAAACATTCAGTACTTC; CDR3: CASSYDGGSKNIQYF
J: TRBJ2-1; size: NA; V: TRBV9; D: NA; DNA: TGTGCCAGCAGCGTAGAGCTCAACGGCTGGGATGAGCAGTTCTTC; CDR3: CASSVELNGWDEQFF
J: TRBJ2-3; size: NA; V: TRBV7-2; D: TRBD2; DNA: TGTGCCAGCAGGACAGCGGGAGGAACAGATACGCAGTATTTT; CDR3: CASRTAGGTDTQYF
J: TRBJ2-3; size: NA; V: TRBV7-2; D: NA; DNA: TGTGCCAGCAACTCCGCACAGCTCAGATCGGATACGCAGTATTTT; CDR3: CASNSAQLRSDTQYF
J: TRBJ2-7; size: NA; V: TRBV5-6; D: TRBD2; DNA: TGTGCCAGCAGCTCGACCCGTAGGGAGCGGGGGGCAAACTACGAGCAGTACTTC; CDR3: CASSSTRRERGANYEQYF
J: TRBJ1-1; size: NA; V: TRBV6-1; D: TRBD1; DNA: TGTGCCAGCAGTGGGGGATGGACAGGGGGGATCACTGAAGCTTTCTTT; CDR3: CASSGGWTGGITEAFF
J: TRBJ2-7; size: NA; V: TRBV10-3; D: TRBD1; DNA: TGTGCCATCGGGACAGGGGAATCCTACGAGCAGTACTTC; CDR3: CAIGTGESYEQYF
J: TRBJ1-5; size: NA; V: TRBV18; D: NA; DNA: TGTGCCAGCTCTGAGGGAAATCAGCCCCAGCATTTT; CDR3: CASSEGNQPQHF
J: TRBJ2-7; size: NA; V: TRBV14; D: NA; DNA: TGTGCCAGCAGCCAAGGTCTGGCAGGGACCTACGAGCAGTACTTC; CDR3: CASSQGLAGTYEQYF
J: TRBJ2-2; size: NA; V: TRBV5-1; D: TRBD1; DNA: TGCGCCAGCAGCCCAGACAGGGGAGGCACCGGGGAGCTGTTTTTT; CDR3: CASSPDRGGTGELFF
J: TRBJ2-7; size: once; V: TRBV9; D: NA; DNA: TGTGCCAGCAGCGTTACGGGACCCCGCTACGAGCAGTACTTC; CDR3: CASSVTGPRYEQYF
J: TRBJ2-7; size: few; V: TRBV11-2; D: NA; DNA: TGTGCCAGCAGCCTACTGGAGGGCCGATTCGAGCAGTACTTC; CDR3: CASSLLEGRFEQYF
J: TRBJ1-2; size: NA; V: TRBV6-1; D: TRBD1; DNA: TGTGCCAGCAGCCCCGGACAGGGGGTTGGCTATGGCTACACCTTC; CDR3: CASSPGQGVGYGYTF
J: TRBJ1-1; size: NA; V: TRBV19; D: NA; DNA: TGTGCCCGCAACTTACCGGGACGCCAAGGAATGGACACTGAAGCTTTCTTT; CDR3: CARNLPGRQGMDTEAFF
J: TRBJ1-2; size: NA; V: TRBV19; D: NA; DNA: TGTGCCAGTAGTCCAGCCACCACTCCCTATGGCTACACCTTC; CDR3: CASSPATTPYGYTF
J: TRBJ1-4; size: NA; V: TRBV6-1; D: TRBD1; DNA: TGTGCCAGCAGTGCAGGAGGGGGCCTAGATGAAAAACTGTTTTTT; CDR3: CASSAGGGLDEKLFF
J: TRBJ1-2; size: NA; V: TRBV6-5; D: NA; DNA: TGTGCCAGCAGTGAAAGATATGGCTACACCTTC; CDR3: CASSERYGYTF
J: TRBJ2-4; size: NA; V: TRBV6-6; D: NA; DNA: TGTGCCAGCAGTCCTACCTCCGGACAGCTCAAAAACATTCAGTACTTC; CDR3: CASSPTSGQLKNIQYF
J: TRBJ2-1; size: NA; V: TRBV18; D: TRBD1; DNA: TGTGCCAGCTCACCACCGCGGGACAGGGCCTACAATGAGCAGTTCTTC; CDR3: CASSPPRDRAYNEQFF
J: TRBJ1-1; size: few; V: TRBV7-3; D: NA; DNA: TGTGCCAGCAGCTTCGACGTGCTCACTGAAGCTTTCTTT; CDR3: CASSFDVLTEAFF
J: TRBJ1-1; size: once; V: TRBV18; D: NA; DNA: TGTGCCAGCTCACCACCCGAGTCGACAGTAAGGAGAGCTTTCTTT; CDR3: CASSPPESTVRRAFF
J: TRBJ2-3; size: NA; V: TRBV19; D: TRBD2; DNA: TGTGCCAGCAGCCCGGGACTATGGAGCACAGATACGCAGTATTTT; CDR3: CASSPGLWSTDTQYF